What follows are 4 T cell receptor beta chains derived from one specimen sequenced in a study of control samples from healthy donors and cancer patients. Profiling relied on immunoSEQ multiplex PCR, and the TCRdb table lists in-frame clones only, not all of them. Among under 200,000 clones, almost 90% were seen once, and the ten largest hold 4.5% to 6%. Sequenced sample: blood. The receptors originated from a woman aged 30 to 39 in good health.

CDR3 DNA sequence: TGTGCCAGCAGCTTATTTGCAGGTGGGATTGAGGAGACCCAGTACTTC. This encodes CASSLFAGGIEETQYF. This chain links TRBV7-2 with TRBJ2-5; D uncertain. This CDR3 comprises 16 residues. In germline, CDR1 is SGHTA, CDR2 FQGNSA. Trimming shortened V by 2 bases and J by 5 bases, and 18 bases separated the two germline ends.

This clone was seen a single time. The chain recombines TRBV28 with TRBJ2-7; a weak D match, TRBD1 (6 bases). Germline loops: CDR1 MDHEN, CDR2 SYDVKM. V lost 1 base to trimming and J lost 2 bases, with 9 bases between them. This CDR3 is 14 amino acids long. The CDR3 protein is CASSLYRVAYEQYF. In DNA form, the CDR3 reads TGTGCCAGCAGTTTATACAGGGTGGCCTACGAGCAGTACTTC.

The chain uses TRBV5-4 and TRBJ2-2; TRBD1 might be the D (6 bases). The V gene lost 4 bases and the J gene lost 1 base, with 17 bases spanning the gap. Germline CDR1 reads SGHNT; CDR2 reads YYREEE (reference sequence). The CDR3 spans 17 residues. CDR3 nucleotide sequence: TGTGCCAGCAGCCCTTGGGGGCCGGGAATGAACACCGGGGAGCTGTTTTTT. This encodes CASSPWGPGMNTGELFF.

To note about this clone: This specimen includes other DNA sequences encoding the same CDR3. The rearrangement joins TRBV4-1 to TRBJ2-5; 11 nucleotides line up with TRBD2. This CDR3 is built from 16 residues. The V segment lost 6 bases and the J segment 1 base; nucleotides outside the gene matches: 7. The V gene's germline CDR1 is MGHRA and CDR2 YSYEKL. CDR3 loop: CASSYSGTSGQETQYF. In DNA form, the CDR3 reads TGCGCCAGCAGTTATTCCGGGACTAGCGGCCAAGAGACCCAGTACTTC.